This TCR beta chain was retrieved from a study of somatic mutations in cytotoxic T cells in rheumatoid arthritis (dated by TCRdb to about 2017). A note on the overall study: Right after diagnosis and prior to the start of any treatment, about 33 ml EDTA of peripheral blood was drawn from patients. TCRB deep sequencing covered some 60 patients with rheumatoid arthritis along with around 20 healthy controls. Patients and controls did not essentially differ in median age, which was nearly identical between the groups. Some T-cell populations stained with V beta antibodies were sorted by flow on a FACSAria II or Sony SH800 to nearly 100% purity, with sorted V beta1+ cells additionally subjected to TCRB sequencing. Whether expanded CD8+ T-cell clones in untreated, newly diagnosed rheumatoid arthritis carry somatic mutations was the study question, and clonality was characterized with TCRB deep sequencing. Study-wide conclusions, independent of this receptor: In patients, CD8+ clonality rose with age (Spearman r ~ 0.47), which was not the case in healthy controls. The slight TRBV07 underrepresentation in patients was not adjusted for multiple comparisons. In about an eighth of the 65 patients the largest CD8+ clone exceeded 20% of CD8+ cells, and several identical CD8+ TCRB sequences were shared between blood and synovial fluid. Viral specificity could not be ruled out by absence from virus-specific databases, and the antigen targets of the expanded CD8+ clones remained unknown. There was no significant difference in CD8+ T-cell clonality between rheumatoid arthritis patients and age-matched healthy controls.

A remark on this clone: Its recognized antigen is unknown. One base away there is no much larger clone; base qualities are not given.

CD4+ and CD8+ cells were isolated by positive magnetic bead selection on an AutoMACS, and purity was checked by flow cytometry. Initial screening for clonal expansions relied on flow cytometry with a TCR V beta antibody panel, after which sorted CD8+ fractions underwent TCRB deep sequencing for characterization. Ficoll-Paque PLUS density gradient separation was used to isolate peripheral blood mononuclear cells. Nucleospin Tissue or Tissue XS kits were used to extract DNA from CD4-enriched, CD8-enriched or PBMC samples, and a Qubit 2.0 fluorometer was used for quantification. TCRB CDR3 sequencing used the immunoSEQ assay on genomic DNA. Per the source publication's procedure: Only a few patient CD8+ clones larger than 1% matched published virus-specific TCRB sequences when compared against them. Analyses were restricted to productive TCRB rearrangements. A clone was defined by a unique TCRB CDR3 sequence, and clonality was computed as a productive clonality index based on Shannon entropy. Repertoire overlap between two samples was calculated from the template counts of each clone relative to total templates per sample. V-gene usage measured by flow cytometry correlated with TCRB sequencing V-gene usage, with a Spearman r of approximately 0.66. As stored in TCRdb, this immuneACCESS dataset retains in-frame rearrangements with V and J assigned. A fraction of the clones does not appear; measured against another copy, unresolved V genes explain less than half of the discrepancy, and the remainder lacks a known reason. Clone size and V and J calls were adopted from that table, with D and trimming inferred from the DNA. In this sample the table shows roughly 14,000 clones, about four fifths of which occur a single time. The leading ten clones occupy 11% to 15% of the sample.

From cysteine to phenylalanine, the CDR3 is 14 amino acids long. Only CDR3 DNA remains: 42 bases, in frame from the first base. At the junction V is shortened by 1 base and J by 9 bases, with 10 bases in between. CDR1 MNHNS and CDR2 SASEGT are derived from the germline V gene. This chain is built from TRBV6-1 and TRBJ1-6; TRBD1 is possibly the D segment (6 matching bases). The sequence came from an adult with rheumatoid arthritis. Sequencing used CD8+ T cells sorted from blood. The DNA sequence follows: TGTGCCAGCAGTGAAGTTAGGGGGATTTCACCCCTCCACTTT. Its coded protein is CASSEVRGISPLHF.